A single sample gave rise to the 24 T cell receptor beta chains below, sequenced in a study of T-cell memory formation after mild COVID-19. Each CDR3 protein gets one entry after TCRdb re-called the 5' RACE reads with MiXCR. The sample has 410,000 or so distinct CDR3 sequences, 20% to 25% seen once. The sample consisted of PBMCs or a T cell subset sorted from them (not recorded which). The receptors were sampled from an adult woman who had mild COVID-19 (a few samples of this study predate the infection). Cell type and time point are not known.

V is TRBV4-2 and J is TRBJ2-1; TRBD2 matches 9 bases. The CDR3 has 15 residues. Germline V gives CDR1 LGHNA, CDR2 YNFKEQ. Trimming cost V 1 base and J 9 bases; bases outside gene matches: 7. Here the CDR3 reads CASSQGGLASAEQFF. CDR3 sequence (DNA): TGTGCCAGCAGCCAAGGGGGACTAGCTTCCGCTGAGCAGTTCTTC.

The chain employs TRBV7-2 and TRBJ2-7; weak D call: TRBD2 (5 bases). Germline V gives CDR1 SGHTA, CDR2 FQGNSA. The V gene lost 6 bases and the J gene lost 6 bases, with 18 bases spanning the gap. CDR3 length: 14 residues. CDR3 nucleotides: TGTGCCAGCAGACCAGAGGGTTTTCTTGGCGAGCAGTACTTC. Its protein is CASRPEGFLGEQYF.

This clonotype was seen more than once but under ten times. The chain is built from TRBV7-9 and TRBJ2-1; 11 bases fit TRBD2. Germline CDR1 SEHNR, CDR2 FQNEAQ (reference sequence). Trimming removed 5 bases from V and 4 bases from J; junction bases left unmatched: 7. The CDR3 is 16 residues long. The CDR3 reads CASSPKLAGGYNEQFF. The CDR3 DNA sequence: TGTGCCAGCAGCCCGAAGTTAGCGGGAGGGTACAATGAGCAGTTCTTC. Supplemented by reference TRBV7-9 and TRBJ2-1, the full variable domain reads DTGVSQNPRHKITKRGQNVTFRCDPISEHNRLYWYRQTLGQGPEFLTYFQNEAQLEKSRLLSDRFSAERPKGSFSTLEIQRTEQGDSAMYLCASSPKLAGGYNEQFFGPGTRLTVL.

This chain links TRBV15 with TRBJ2-3, with TRBD2 identical over 9 bases. V lost 1 base to trimming and J lost 8 bases; unmatched junction nucleotides: 10. The length of the CDR3 is 16 residues. The V gene's germline CDR1 is LNHNV and CDR2 YYDKDF (reference sequence). CDR3: CATSRVPAGGPSTQYF. The DNA for the CDR3 is TGTGCCACCAGCAGAGTTCCGGCGGGAGGGCCAAGTACGCAGTATTTT.

This clonotype was observed a handful of times. The chain uses TRBV5-6 and TRBJ1-1; D not resolved. The CDR3 sequence is 12 residues long. The ends were cut back, 2 bases at V and 7 bases at J, with 9 bases in the middle. Germline V gene lookup returns CDR1 SGHDT and CDR2 YYEEEE. CDR3 sequence: CASSFQAFEAFF. The CDR3 bases are TGTGCCAGCAGCTTTCAAGCTTTTGAAGCTTTCTTT. Together with reference TRBV5-6 and TRBJ1-1, the CDR3 gives the full variable domain: DAGVTQSPTHLIKTRGQQVTLRCSPKSGHDTVSWYQQALGQGPQFIFQYYEEEERQRGNFPDRFSGHQFPNYSSELNVNALLLGDSALYLCASSFQAFEAFFGQGTRLTVV.

The chain carries TRBV29-1 and TRBJ2-1; 9 nucleotides match TRBD1. V shed 7 bases and J 11 bases; nucleotides not matched to a gene: 15. The CDR3 covers 14 residues. From germline, CDR1 is SQVTM and CDR2 ANQGSEA. Here the CDR3 reads CSARENTGGSKQFF. CDR3 nucleotide sequence: TGCAGCGCCCGAGAAAATACAGGGGGCTCTAAGCAGTTCTTC.

Points on this clonotype: One end of the junction does not line up with germline, which may come from a read error. V and J are TRBV19 and TRBJ1-1; D uncertain. Germline CDR1 reads LNHDA; CDR2 reads SQIVND (reference sequence). This CDR3 is 14 amino acids long. CDR3 sequence reads: CASVLLGGDTESFF. The CDR3 DNA is TGTGCCAGTGTCTTGTTAGGTGGAGACACTGAATCTTTCTTT.

This clonotype occurred a few times. V and J are TRBV6-2 or TRBV6-3 and TRBJ2-1; TRBD2 is a possible D gene (5 bases). This CDR3 is built from 16 residues. Germline CDR1 is MNHEY and CDR2 is SVGEGT. V was clipped by 3 bases and J by 8 bases, with 20 bases between them. CDR3 bases: TGTGCCAGCAGTTATGCCGGTCGGGATCTTACCCATGAGCAGTTCTTC. It is translated as CASSYAGRDLTHEQFF.

V usage is TRBV7-9 and J usage is TRBJ2-3; 9 bases are a match to TRBD1. The CDR3 length is 17 residues. The V gene's germline CDR1 is SEHNR and CDR2 FQNEAQ (reference sequence). The J segment lost 2 bases and the V segment lost 2 bases, leaving 8 bases of the junction unmatched. The DNA of the CDR3 is TGTGCCAGCAGCTTATCCCCGGGACAGGGTGTCACAGATACGCAGTATTTT. Translated: CASSLSPGQGVTDTQYF.

The V call is TRBV4-3, the J call TRBJ1-1; D uncertain. The germline V gene has CDR1 LGHNA and CDR2 YSLEER. CDR3 length: 14 amino acids. The germline V and J ends were trimmed by 0 bases and 3 bases, with 8 bases remaining between them. The CDR3 bases are TGCGCCAGCAGCCAAGATAGGAGGGACACTGAAGCTTTCTTT. Amino acids: CASSQDRRDTEAFF.

The chain couples TRBV7-7 to TRBJ2-2, with D possibly matching TRBD1 (5 bases). The V end lost 5 bases, the J end lost 7 bases, and 11 bases lay between the germline ends. This CDR3 has 13 residues. CDR1 SSHAT and CDR2 FNYEAQ come from the germline V gene (reference sequence). CDR3 loop: CASSLTQGGELFF. For the CDR3, the DNA is TGTGCCAGCAGCCTAACCCAGGGCGGGGAGCTGTTTTTT.

This clonotype was observed a handful of times. The rearrangement links TRBV20-1 to TRBJ1-1, with 9 bases aligning to TRBD1. The V gene's germline CDR1 is DFQATT and CDR2 SNEGSKA (reference sequence). This CDR3 is 13 amino acids long. Trimming at V came to 8 bases and at J to 4 bases, leaving 8 bases not matched to a gene. The CDR3 reads CSSEGQGGTEAFF. CDR3 nucleotide sequence: TGCAGTTCCGAGGGACAGGGAGGCACTGAAGCTTTCTTT.

A few counts support this clonotype. The rearrangement links TRBV14 to TRBJ2-1; D unresolved. This CDR3 has 17 residues. Germline V CDR1 and CDR2: SGHDN, FVKESK. Trimming took off 4 bases at V and 2 bases at J, with 18 bases between the two ends. CDR3 in DNA: TGTGCCAGCAGCCTCCTCCCGGTCTCGGTCACCTACAATGAGCAGTTCTTC. This translates into CASSLLPVSVTYNEQFF.

This chain joins TRBV7-2 and TRBJ2-5; D call uncertain. This CDR3 is built from 14 residues. The ends were cut back, 1 base at V and 0 bases at J, with 6 bases in the middle. Germline V gene data show CDR1 as SGHTA and CDR2 as FQGNSA. The CDR3 DNA reads TGTGCCAGCAGCTTAGACAGAAACCAAGAGACCCAGTACTTC. Amino acids: CASSLDRNQETQYF.

The chain recombines TRBV4-1 with TRBJ2-7; maybe TRBD2 (5 bases). Germline V gene sequence: CDR1 MGHRA, CDR2 YSYEKL. V dropped 0 bases and J dropped 7 bases, with 25 bases sitting between them. This CDR3 comprises 18 residues. The DNA of the CDR3 is TGCGCCAGCAGCCAAGACAGCACTAGACGGCTCCGTGGCGGAGAGCAGTACTTC. Its translation is CASSQDSTRRLRGGEQYF.

As DNA, the CDR3 is TGTGCCAGCAGCGTACTCCCCCCAGGACAGCCAGAAGCTTTCTTT. Translation gives CASSVLPPGQPEAFF. The rearrangement joins TRBV9 to TRBJ1-1, with TRBD1 as a possible D gene (6 bases). CDR3 length: 15 residues. The V gene's germline CDR1 is SGDLS and CDR2 YYNGEE. Trimming took off 1 base at V and 8 bases at J, with 18 bases between the two ends. Looking up the rest from reference TRBV9 and TRBJ1-1 gives the full variable domain: DSGVTQTPKHLITATGQRVTLRCSPRSGDLSVYWYQQSLDQGLQFLIQYYNGEERAKGNILERFSAQQFPDLHSELNLSSLELGDSALYFCASSVLPPGQPEAFFGQGTRLTVV.

This clonotype was seen a handful of times. The V call is TRBV7-2, the J call TRBJ1-1, with unresolved D. V was clipped by 0 bases and J by 6 bases, with 14 bases between them. CDR3 size: 15 residues. Germline loops: CDR1 SGHTA, CDR2 FQGNSA. In DNA form, the CDR3 reads TGTGCCAGCAGCTTAGCGATCAGGATTATGGCTGAAGCTTTCTTT. Translation: CASSLAIRIMAEAFF.

Only a few counts were recorded for this clonotype. CDR3 region: CASSLSRLAGRHEQFF. In nucleotides, the CDR3 is TGTGCCAGCAGCCTATCAAGACTAGCGGGACGTCATGAGCAGTTCTTC. The rearrangement uses TRBV3-1 and TRBJ2-1, with 11 bases lining up with TRBD2. CDR1 LGHDT and CDR2 YNNKEL come from the germline V gene (reference sequence). With 4 bases clipped from V and 8 bases from J, the junction kept 10 bases outside the gene matches. This CDR3 is built from 16 residues.

The chain uses TRBV7-9 and TRBJ1-5; D not certain. Germline V gene lookup returns CDR1 SEHNR and CDR2 FQNEAQ (reference sequence). V lost 3 bases, J lost 7 bases, and 7 bases lay in between. The CDR3 runs 12 residues. CDR3 bases: TGTGCCAGCAGCTTCGGTGCCCAGCCCCAGCATTTT. Protein product: CASSFGAQPQHF.

The chain combines TRBV20-1 with TRBJ1-2; no clear D gene. Germline V gene data show CDR1 as DFQATT and CDR2 as SNEGSKA (reference sequence). The CDR3 has 12 residues. Trimming left V 6 bases short and J 8 bases short, with 16 bases between. The CDR3 sequence: CSAQPHLYGYTF. The CDR3 DNA reads as TGCAGTGCGCAGCCCCATTTGTACGGCTACACCTTC.

This sequence joins TRBV6-6 and TRBJ2-7, with 10 bases lining up with TRBD2. Germline V gene data show CDR1 as MNHNY and CDR2 as SVGAGI (reference sequence). Germline trimming cut 6 bases from V and 3 bases from J; bases unmatched to any gene: 5. The CDR3 totals 14 residues. CDR3 coding DNA: TGTGCCAGCAGGTTCAGCGGGGGGGGCTACGAGCAGTACTTC. Its translation is CASRFSGGGYEQYF.

This clonotype was detected only a few times. The J gene is TRBJ2-7, the V gene TRBV12-3 or TRBV12-4; maybe TRBD2 (6 bases). V was cut by 10 bases and J by 3 bases, with 13 bases left in between. The CDR3 is 12 amino acids. DNA for the CDR3: TGTGCCACCGCCTGGGGGGACTACGAGCAGTACTTC. Encoded protein: CATAWGDYEQYF.

The chain has TRBV11-2 and TRBJ2-7, with 10 bases that match TRBD2. The CDR3 runs to 13 residues. V trimming: 5 bases; J trimming: 7 bases; junction bases outside the gene matches: 5. Germline-derived CDR1 and CDR2 are SGHAT and FQNNGV. CDR3 loop: CASSQGLASEQYF. The CDR3 DNA is TGTGCCAGCAGCCAGGGACTAGCGAGTGAGCAGTACTTC.

This clonotype was detected only a few times. The gene calls are TRBV28 and TRBJ2-3; perhaps TRBD1 as D (6 bases). The CDR3 is 16 residues long. Germline CDR1 and CDR2: MDHEN and SYDVKM. Trimming stripped 5 bases from V and 2 bases from J, with 17 bases between. CDR3 nucleotides: TGTGCCAGCAGTCTCTCTGGGGCAGGGGCCACAGATACGCAGTATTTT. Translation: CASSLSGAGATDTQYF. The full variable domain, completed using reference TRBV28 and TRBJ2-3, is DVKVTQSSRYLVKRTGEKVFLECVQDMDHENMFWYRQDPGLGLRLIYFSYDVKMKEKGDIPEGYSVSREKKERFSLILESASTNQTSMYLCASSLSGAGATDTQYFGPGTRLTVL.